One sample yielded the 29 T cell receptor beta chains listed below, sequenced in a study of shared clonotypes between healthy human individuals. Method: immunoSEQ multiplex PCR; TCRdb's copy keeps in-frame clones and lacks some. The data show 530,000 or so clones, around 79% seen once. The source material was PBMCs. These receptors came from a woman aged 40 to 49 in good health. Some clones in this sample may be carry-over from other donors' samples.

In DNA, the CDR3 is TGTGCCAGTATGAACCGAGTAGCGGTCCCGGTGGGAGATACGCAGTATTTT. This sequence encodes CASMNRVAVPVGDTQYF. The rearrangement uses TRBV19 and TRBJ2-3, with TRBD2 as a possible D gene (6 bases). The V and J ends lost 7 bases and 5 bases respectively, with 25 bases between them. The CDR3 is made up of 17 amino acids. Looked up from germline, CDR1 is LNHDA and CDR2 is SQIVND (reference sequence).

This chain connects TRBV15 to TRBJ2-7; 7 positions agree with TRBD1. The V segment lost 5 bases and the J segment 3 bases; nucleotides outside the gene matches: 7. The length of the CDR3 is 14 residues. CDR1 is LNHNV, CDR2 YYDKDF, per germline (reference sequence). CDR3 sequence (DNA): TGTGCCACCAGCGGGAGACAGGGTGGCTACGAGCAGTACTTC. It encodes CATSGRQGGYEQYF.

CDR3 DNA sequence: TGTGCCAGCTCACCAACCCTAGCCGGCAATGAGCAGTTCTTC. As protein: CASSPTLAGNEQFF. The chain recombines TRBV18 with TRBJ2-1; tentative D call: TRBD2 (5 bases). The germline V and J ends were trimmed by 2 bases and 6 bases, with 11 bases remaining between them. The CDR3 length is 14 residues. CDR1 KGHSH and CDR2 LQKENI come from the germline V gene.

The chain combines TRBV7-9 with TRBJ2-7, with 8 nucleotides matching TRBD2. CDR1 and CDR2 (germline): SEHNR, FQNEAQ (reference sequence). The CDR3 length is 15 residues. V was pared by 5 bases and J by 3 bases, with 9 bases of the junction left unmatched. The CDR3 loop reads CASSPTGTSGYEQYF. CDR3 nucleotide sequence: TGTGCCAGCAGCCCAACCGGGACTAGTGGCTACGAGCAGTACTTC. Variable domain in full (rest from reference TRBV7-9 and TRBJ2-7): DTGVSQNPRHKITKRGQNVTFRCDPISEHNRLYWYRQTLGQGPEFLTYFQNEAQLEKSRLLSDRFSAERPKGSFSTLEIQRTEQGDSAMYLCASSPTGTSGYEQYFGPGTRLTVT.

J is TRBJ1-1 and V is TRBV5-8; D is ambiguous. Trimming removed 5 bases at V and 1 base at J, with 9 bases between. The CDR3 covers 13 residues. CDR1 SGHTS and CDR2 YDEGEE come from the germline V gene. The chain's CDR3 is CASRGRGNTEAFF. DNA of the CDR3: TGTGCCAGCAGAGGACGGGGGAACACTGAAGCTTTCTTT.

Details on this clone: Other nucleotide sequences in the sample specify the same CDR3. The chain is built from TRBV5-1 and TRBJ1-1, with D unclear. The germline V gene encodes CDR1 SGHRS and CDR2 YFSETQ. V lost 0 bases to trimming and J lost 1 base, with 7 bases between them. The CDR3 totals 14 residues. Here the CDR3 DNA reads TGCGCCAGCAGCTTGGCTGGGCAGAACACTGAAGCTTTCTTT. Amino acids: CASSLAGQNTEAFF.

The rearrangement joins TRBV21-1 to TRBJ2-1; no check of the table's D call, TRBD2, against the DNA was made. TRBV21-1 represents a pseudogene. CDR3 length equals 15 residues. In DNA form, the CDR3 reads TGTGCCAGCAGCAAGCTAGCGGGAGTCAACAATGAGCAGTTCTTC. Protein product: CASSKLAGVNNEQFF.

The chain couples TRBV10-3 to TRBJ1-1, with 7 nucleotides matching TRBD1. The germline V gene has CDR1 ENHRY and CDR2 SYGVKD. This CDR3 is built from 16 residues. V was clipped by 4 bases and J by 0 bases; unmatched bases: 8. CDR3 amino acids: CAISAAGGDMNTEAFF. CDR3 DNA: TGTGCCATCAGTGCGGCAGGGGGGGACATGAACACTGAAGCTTTCTTT.

This chain joins TRBV18 and TRBJ1-1; a weak D match, TRBD1 (5 bases). The CDR3 is 14 amino acids. Trimming took off 4 bases at V and 1 base at J, with 10 bases between the two ends. CDR1 is KGHSH and CDR2 is LQKENI in the germline V gene. CDR3 nucleotides: TGTGCCAGCTCACTTAAGGGGCAGAACACTGAAGCTTTCTTT. Translated: CASSLKGQNTEAFF.

This clone was detected many times. This chain joins TRBV6-1 and TRBJ2-1, with D possibly TRBD2 on 6 matching bases. The germline V and J ends were trimmed by 6 bases and 8 bases, with 17 bases remaining between them. From germline, CDR1 is MNHNS and CDR2 SASEGT. CDR3 length: 14 amino acids. The chain's CDR3 is CASRDKGGLDEQFF. In DNA form, the CDR3 reads TGTGCCAGCAGGGACAAAGGAGGGCTCGATGAGCAGTTCTTC.

This clone was seen only once. The rearrangement uses TRBV5-8 and TRBJ2-2; 13 nucleotides align to TRBD2. The V segment lost 9 bases and the J segment 4 bases; nucleotides outside the gene matches: 9. The germline CDR1 and CDR2 sequences are SGHTS and YDEGEE. This CDR3 is built from 16 residues. CDR3 nucleotide sequence: TGTGCCACCACGCGGGGACTAGCGGGGATCACCGGGGAGCTGTTTTTT. Translating gives CATTRGLAGITGELFF. Looking up the rest from reference TRBV5-8 and TRBJ2-2 gives the full variable domain: EAGVTQSPTHLIKTRGQQATLRCSPISGHTSVYWYQQALGLGLQFLLWYDEGEERNRGNFPPRFSGRQFPNYSSELNVNALELEDSALYLCATTRGLAGITGELFFGEGSRLTVL.

The chain recombines TRBV9 with TRBJ2-7; D gene uncertain. Germline V gene lookup returns CDR1 SGDLS and CDR2 YYNGEE. The CDR3 consists of 15 residues. V gave up 0 bases and J gave up 2 bases, with 12 bases separating them. The CDR3 DNA reads TGTGCCAGCAGCGTAGACCCGACAACAACCTACGAGCAGTACTTC. It is translated as CASSVDPTTTYEQYF.

The genes are TRBV30 and TRBJ1-2; D may be TRBD1 (5 bases). Deletions cut 4 bases from V and 5 bases from J, with 17 bases between. Germline CDR1 reads GTSNPN; CDR2 reads SVGIG (reference sequence). This CDR3 is 14 amino acids long. DNA for the CDR3: TGTGCCTGGATGGGGTATTCCGGGACGTATGGCTACACCTTC. Translation: CAWMGYSGTYGYTF.

The J gene is TRBJ1-2, the V gene TRBV10-3, with a possible D match to TRBD1 (5 bases). Germline V lookup: CDR1 ENHRY, CDR2 SYGVKD. The CDR3 runs 15 residues. Deletions cut 4 bases from V and 4 bases from J, with 16 bases between. CDR3 sequence reads: CAISVGAAGSYGYTF. CDR3 sequence (DNA): TGTGCCATCAGTGTAGGGGCCGCGGGCAGCTATGGCTACACCTTC.

This clone appeared once. CDR3 nucleotide sequence: TGCGCCAGCAGCTTGAGTAGCGGGAGGGAGACCCAGTACTTC. This sequence encodes CASSLSSGRETQYF. The chain is built from TRBV5-1 and TRBJ2-5; 10 bases line up with TRBD2. Trimming cost V 1 base and J 5 bases; bases outside gene matches: 2. In germline, CDR1 is SGHRS, CDR2 YFSETQ. The CDR3 runs to 14 residues.

The chain links TRBV19 to TRBJ2-1; TRBD2 aligns across 8 bases. The CDR3 covers 15 residues. V was clipped by 5 bases and J by 8 bases; unmatched bases: 11. Germline CDR1 reads LNHDA; CDR2 reads SQIVND (reference sequence). DNA for the CDR3: TGTGCCAGTAGTCCCCAAGGGACTAGTTCGGATGAGCAGTTCTTC. Translated: CASSPQGTSSDEQFF.

V gene TRBV28 combines with J gene TRBJ2-7, with 9 bases matching TRBD2. With V trimmed by 11 bases and J by 7 bases, 9 bases remained unmatched. From germline, CDR1 is MDHEN and CDR2 SYDVKM. The CDR3 extends over 12 amino acids. This CDR3 is CAGATSGAEQYF. The CDR3 nucleotides are TGTGCCGGGGCGACTAGCGGAGCTGAGCAGTACTTC.

This clone was detected many times. The gene calls are TRBV19 and TRBJ2-2; TRBD1 might be the D (6 bases). This CDR3 spans 16 amino acids. CDR1 is LNHDA, CDR2 SQIVND, per germline (reference sequence). V gave up 3 bases and J gave up 5 bases, with 16 bases separating them. The CDR3 loop is CASSMSGHPLTGELFF. CDR3 DNA: TGTGCCAGTAGTATGTCGGGACATCCGCTGACCGGGGAGCTGTTTTTT. The entire variable domain, with the rest obtained from reference TRBV19 and TRBJ2-2, is as follows: DGGITQSPKYLFRKEGQNVTLSCEQNLNHDAMYWYRQDPGQGLRLIYYSQIVNDFQKGDIAEGYSVSREKKESFPLTVTSAQKNPTAFYLCASSMSGHPLTGELFFGEGSRLTVL.

The J gene is TRBJ2-5, the V gene TRBV2, with D unclear. The J call may be faulty, since TRBJ2-7 better matches the DNA end. Germline V gene data show CDR1 as SNHLY and CDR2 as FYNNEI. The CDR3 contains 13 residues. CDR3 amino acids: CASSPGRRYEQYF. As DNA, the CDR3 is TGTGCCAGCAGTCCTGGACGGAGATACGAGCAGTACTTC.

This rearrangement joins TRBV19 to TRBJ1-5; D possibly corresponds to TRBD1 (6 bases). CDR3 length: 14 residues. CDR1 is LNHDA, CDR2 SQIVND, per germline (reference sequence). V was cut by 5 bases and J by 1 base, with 9 bases left in between. CDR3 amino acids: CASSQGQSNQPQHF. The CDR3 DNA sequence: TGTGCCAGTAGTCAAGGACAGAGCAATCAGCCCCAGCATTTT.

Notes on this clone: This likely came from a read error, as a far larger clone is one base away. The chain is built from TRBV6-6 and TRBJ1-3; TRBD1 aligns across 7 bases. The V segment lost 2 bases and the J segment 2 bases; nucleotides outside the gene matches: 6. The germline CDR1 and CDR2 sequences are MNHNY and SVGAGI (reference sequence). This CDR3 is built from 16 residues. CDR3 protein: CASSYGTEGPGNTIYF. CDR3 in DNA: TGTGCCAGCAGTTACGGGACAGAGGGCCCTGGAAACACCATATATTTT.

The chain carries TRBV4-2 and TRBJ1-1; a possible D gene is TRBD1 (6 bases). CDR1 and CDR2 (germline): LGHNA, YNFKEQ. Trimming shortened V by 0 bases and J by 0 bases, and 8 bases separated the two germline ends. This CDR3 spans 15 amino acids. As DNA, the CDR3 is TGTGCCAGCAGCCAAGATACAGGGCTGAACACTGAAGCTTTCTTT. This encodes CASSQDTGLNTEAFF.

The J gene is TRBJ1-5, the V gene TRBV19; D remains ambiguous. Germline assignment: CDR1 LNHDA and CDR2 SQIVND (reference sequence). The CDR3 consists of 15 residues. Trimming took 7 bases from V and 0 from J, leaving 13 bases between them. The CDR3 DNA reads as TGTGCCAGTACCCTAGGACGGCATAGCAATCAGCCCCAGCATTTT. Translation: CASTLGRHSNQPQHF.

This clone was seen a single time. V gene TRBV29-1 combines with J gene TRBJ2-1, with D hard to call. This CDR3 spans 12 amino acids. CDR1 and CDR2 from the germline V gene are SQVTM and ANQGSEA. With 2 bases removed from V and 7 bases from J, the gap between germline ends came to 9 bases. CDR3 nucleotide sequence: TGCAGCGTTGAAAAGGTGGCAAATGAGCAGTTCTTC. Translating it yields CSVEKVANEQFF.

This clone occurred once. The chain carries TRBV6-6 and TRBJ2-7; 11 bases line up with TRBD2. The CDR3 runs to 11 residues. V lost 8 bases, J lost 6 bases, and 0 bases stayed unmatched. Germline values: CDR1 MNHNY, CDR2 SVGAGI (reference sequence). The CDR3 loop reads CASLAGGEQYF. The CDR3 DNA reads as TGTGCCAGCCTAGCGGGAGGCGAGCAGTACTTC.

This rearrangement joins TRBV21-1 to TRBJ2-3; the D call of TRBD2 is as the table states it, not checked on the DNA. TRBV21-1 is reported as a pseudogene. There are 15 residues in the CDR3. The CDR3 bases are TGTGCCAGCACCCCGACTAGCGGGAGCGCAGATACGCAGTATTTT. It translates to CASTPTSGSADTQYF.

The chain couples TRBV5-1 to TRBJ2-2; a possible D gene is TRBD2 (5 bases). V lost 4 bases, J lost 4 bases, and 11 bases lay in between. The germline V gene encodes CDR1 SGHRS and CDR2 YFSETQ. The CDR3 length is 14 residues. The CDR3 spells CASSPVEATGELFF. CDR3 nucleotides: TGCGCCAGCAGCCCAGTGGAGGCCACCGGGGAGCTGTTTTTT.

The chain employs TRBV30 and TRBJ2-1, with D perhaps TRBD1 or TRBD2 (5 bases each). The CDR3 loop spans 13 amino acids. V was clipped by 3 bases and J by 4 bases, with 10 bases between them. Germline V CDR1 and CDR2: GTSNPN, SVGIG (reference sequence). CDR3 nucleotides: TGTGCCTGGAGCAGGGACGTTTACAATGAGCAGTTCTTC. Protein product: CAWSRDVYNEQFF.

V gene TRBV27 combines with J gene TRBJ2-1, with 9 bases that match TRBD1. The J segment lost 8 bases and the V segment lost 1 base, leaving 6 bases of the junction unmatched. Per the germline V gene, CDR1 is MNHEY and CDR2 is SMNVEV (reference sequence). The length of the CDR3 is 15 residues. CDR3 nucleotides: TGTGCCAGCAGTTTATTGGGACAGGGAGGCGATGAGCAGTTCTTC. Amino acid sequence: CASSLLGQGGDEQFF.